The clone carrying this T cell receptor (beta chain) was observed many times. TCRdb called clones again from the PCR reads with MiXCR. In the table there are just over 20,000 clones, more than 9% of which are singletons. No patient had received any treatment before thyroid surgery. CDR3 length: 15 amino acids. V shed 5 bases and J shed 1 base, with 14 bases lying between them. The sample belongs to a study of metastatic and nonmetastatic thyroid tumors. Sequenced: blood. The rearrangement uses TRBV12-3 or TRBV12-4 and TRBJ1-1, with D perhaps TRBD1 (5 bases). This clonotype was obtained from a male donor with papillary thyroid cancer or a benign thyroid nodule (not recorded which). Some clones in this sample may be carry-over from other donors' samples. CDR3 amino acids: CASSPAGTPNTEAFF. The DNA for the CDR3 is TGTGCCAGCAGTCCAGCCGGGACCCCGAACACTGAAGCTTTCTTT.